Listed here are 20 T cell receptor beta chains from one sample, sequenced in a study of beta chain features in type 1 diabetes. The sequenced template was cDNA made from the entire isolated RNA. This table comes from immunoSEQ multiplex PCR, and its TCRdb copy is limited to in-frame clones, with some not included. This sample has hundreds of thousands of clones, with around 16% found just once. Sequenced sample: naive CD4+ T cells from blood. The receptor source for this set is a man between 18 and 29 years old in good health.

The V call is TRBV9, the J call TRBJ2-5; perhaps D is TRBD1 or TRBD2 (5 bases each). Trimming removed 0 bases at V and 2 bases at J, with 17 bases between. This CDR3 has 17 amino acids. CDR1 and CDR2 from the germline V gene are SGDLS and YYNGEE. CDR3 residues: CASSVATMGRIQETQYF. The CDR3 DNA reads as TGTGCCAGCAGCGTAGCTACAATGGGACGGATACAAGAGACCCAGTACTTC.

A few counts support this clone. J is TRBJ2-1 and V is TRBV7-2, with D perhaps matching TRBD2 (6 bases). The CDR3 extends over 12 amino acids. V lost 5 bases and J lost 13, with 15 bases in between. Per the germline V gene, CDR1 is SGHTA and CDR2 is FQGNSA. CDR3: CASSGSRRDQFF. CDR3 DNA sequence: TGTGCCAGCAGCGGGTCTCGGCGGGATCAGTTCTTC.

This clone came up a few times. The chain joins TRBV19 to TRBJ1-1, with D uncertain. CDR3 size: 13 residues. CDR1 and CDR2 from the germline V gene are LNHDA and SQIVND (reference sequence). V gave up 6 bases and J gave up 4 bases, with 12 bases separating them. Here the CDR3 DNA reads TGTGCCAGTAGGCGACTTGTGGGCACTGAAGCTTTCTTT. It yields the protein CASRRLVGTEAFF.

This clone has a handful of counts. The chain uses TRBV5-6 and TRBJ1-2; 7 nucleotides match TRBD1. Germline V gene lookup returns CDR1 SGHDT and CDR2 YYEEEE. There are 12 residues in the CDR3. V was clipped by 5 bases and J by 11 bases; unmatched bases: 9. The chain's CDR3 is CASRAPGTAYTF. For the CDR3, the DNA is TGTGCCAGCAGAGCTCCCGGGACAGCATACACCTTC.

This clone appeared once. The DNA of the CDR3 is TGTGCCAGTGTCAACGGGGGGCGGGACGAGCAGTACTTC. Its translation is CASVNGGRDEQYF. This sequence joins TRBV28 and TRBJ2-5, with D maybe TRBD2 (7 bases). The DNA matches TRBJ2-7 better at its end, which makes the J call doubtful. Germline values: CDR1 MDHEN, CDR2 SYDVKM. The CDR3 has 13 amino acids.

On this clone: The sample has other DNA sequences that encode this CDR3 too. The gene calls are TRBV7-9 and TRBJ2-2, with D perhaps TRBD2 (5 bases). Deletions cut 0 bases from V and 6 bases from J, with 5 bases between. The germline CDR1 and CDR2 sequences are SEHNR and FQNEAQ (reference sequence). This CDR3 is 13 amino acids long. The CDR3 coding sequence is TGTGCCAGCAGCTTAGCGGGAGCCGGGGAGCTGTTTTTT. As protein: CASSLAGAGELFF.

Only a few counts were recorded for this clone. This chain joins TRBV6-5 and TRBJ1-5; D is ambiguous. There are 12 residues in the CDR3. In germline, CDR1 is MNHEY, CDR2 SVGAGI. Trimming took 6 bases from V and 2 from J, leaving 5 bases between them. The CDR3 DNA reads as TGTGCCAGCAGGGAGGGCAATCAGCCCCAGCATTTT. It yields the protein CASREGNQPQHF.

This chain uses TRBV9 with TRBJ2-7; D is unresolved. Germline assignment: CDR1 SGDLS and CDR2 YYNGEE. The CDR3 extends over 13 amino acids. V lost 3 bases and J 2 bases, leaving 9 bases between the germline ends. CDR3 nucleotides: TGTGCCAGCAGCGCCGCCCCCACCTACGAGCAGTACTTC. This translates into CASSAAPTYEQYF. The full variable domain, completed using reference TRBV9 and TRBJ2-7, is DSGVTQTPKHLITATGQRVTLRCSPRSGDLSVYWYQQSLDQGLQFLIQYYNGEERAKGNILERFSAQQFPDLHSELNLSSLELGDSALYFCASSAAPTYEQYFGPGTRLTVT.

V gene TRBV6-5 combines with J gene TRBJ2-6, with a tentative D call TRBD1 (5 bases). The V end was cut by 6 bases, the J end by 1 base, with 10 bases between. The V gene's germline CDR1 is MNHEY and CDR2 SVGAGI. There are 15 residues in the CDR3. The DNA for the CDR3 is TGTGCCAGCAGATCTGACAGATCTGGGGCCAACGTCCTGACTTTC. Its protein is CASRSDRSGANVLTF.

This clone appeared a few times. V usage is TRBV28 and J usage is TRBJ1-2; 8 nucleotides line up with TRBD1. V was pared by 4 bases and J by 3 bases, with 7 bases of the junction left unmatched. This CDR3 has 15 residues. CDR1 is MDHEN and CDR2 is SYDVKM in the germline V gene. CDR3 sequence: CASSSQGAGDYGYTF. CDR3 nucleotides: TGTGCCAGCAGTTCGCAGGGGGCCGGGGACTATGGCTACACCTTC.

This clone was detected only a few times. The rearrangement uses TRBV18 and TRBJ2-7; D ambiguous. Trimming stripped 6 bases from V and 0 bases from J, with 15 bases between. The CDR3 runs 15 residues. Germline V gene lookup returns CDR1 KGHSH and CDR2 LQKENI. In DNA form, the CDR3 reads TGTGCCAGCTCCCAAGCCTCAGGTGGCTCCTACGAGCAGTACTTC. Amino acid sequence: CASSQASGGSYEQYF.

The chain uses TRBV27 and TRBJ2-5; D possibly matches TRBD1 or TRBD2 (6 bases each). This CDR3 contains 18 residues. V lost 5 bases to trimming and J lost 5 bases, with 27 bases between them. Germline assignment: CDR1 MNHEY and CDR2 SMNVEV (reference sequence). CDR3 coding DNA: TGTGCCAGCAGTCCCTCCCCTATGGGGGGCCCGAGGAGGGAGACCCAGTACTTC. It specifies CASSPSPMGGPRRETQYF.

This clone appeared a few times. V is TRBV10-3 and J is TRBJ1-5, with D tentatively TRBD1 (6 bases). Germline V gene sequence: CDR1 ENHRY, CDR2 SYGVKD. Trimming took 4 bases from V and 4 from J, leaving 11 bases between them. The CDR3 sequence is 14 residues long. The DNA of the CDR3 is TGTGCCATCAGTGCCAGGGGAGGGAATCAGCCCCAGCATTTT. Encoded protein: CAISARGGNQPQHF.

This sequence joins TRBV7-9 and TRBJ1-2; possibly TRBD1 for D (5 bases). Trimming removed 6 bases at V and 3 bases at J, with 14 bases between. The CDR3 loop spans 14 amino acids. Germline V lookup: CDR1 SEHNR, CDR2 FQNEAQ (reference sequence). CDR3 coding DNA: TGTGCCAGCAGGCGGTCGACAGTGGACTATGGCTACACCTTC. As protein: CASRRSTVDYGYTF.

This clone was counted only a few times. The chain has TRBV5-1 and TRBJ2-7, with 12 bases lining up with TRBD1. This CDR3 contains 18 residues. The V gene's germline CDR1 is SGHRS and CDR2 YFSETQ. V shed 4 bases, J shed 6 bases, and the junction held 17 bases outside the gene matches. The CDR3 coding sequence is TGCGCCAGCAGCCCCAGCCGGGACAGGGGGCCCATCGGATTCGAGCAGTACTTC. This translates into CASSPSRDRGPIGFEQYF.

This clone has more than one count but fewer than ten. Here the CDR3 reads CASSLRPTLGENEQFF. CDR3 in DNA: TGTGCCAGCTCACTAAGACCGACACTGGGGGAGAATGAGCAGTTCTTC. The chain carries TRBV18 and TRBJ2-1; D may match TRBD1 or TRBD2 (5 bases each). The CDR3 is 16 residues long. V was shortened by 4 bases and J by 7 bases, with 20 bases between the two germline ends. Per the germline V gene, CDR1 is KGHSH and CDR2 is LQKENI. Combining the CDR3 with reference TRBV18 and TRBJ2-1 gives the whole variable domain NAGVMQNPRHLVRRRGQEARLRCSPMKGHSHVYWYRQLPEEGLKFMVYLQKENIIDESGMPKERFSAEFPKEGPSILRIQQVVRGDSAAYFCASSLRPTLGENEQFFGPGTRLTVL.

A few counts support this clone. This rearrangement joins TRBV7-2 to TRBJ2-3; 7 bases agree with TRBD1. Per germline, CDR1 SGHTA and CDR2 FQGNSA. The CDR3 length is 15 residues. The ends lost 3 bases at V and 1 base at J; junction bases unmatched: 4. The DNA for the CDR3 is TGTGCCAGCAGCTTCAGACAGGGCGGCACAGATACGCAGTATTTT. As protein: CASSFRQGGTDTQYF.

This clone showed up just a few times. The chain carries TRBV7-3 and TRBJ2-7; D may be TRBD2 (6 bases). The CDR3 extends over 14 amino acids. Trimming took 3 bases from V and 0 from J, leaving 9 bases between them. CDR1 and CDR2 (germline): SGHTA, FQGTGA. Written as DNA, the CDR3 is TGTGCCAGCAGCTTTACTAGCTTCTCCTACGAGCAGTACTTC. It codes for CASSFTSFSYEQYF. The full variable domain, its missing parts supplied by reference TRBV7-3 and TRBJ2-7, is GAGVSQTPSNKVTEKGKYVELRCDPISGHTALYWYRQSLGQGPEFLIYFQGTGAADDSGLPNDRFFAVRPEGSVSTLKIQRTERGDSAVYLCASSFTSFSYEQYFGPGTRLTVT.

The chain uses TRBV30 and TRBJ1-1, with a tentative D call TRBD1 (5 bases). This CDR3 region has 13 residues. Trimming removed 2 bases from V and 0 bases from J, with 7 bases in between. Germline values: CDR1 GTSNPN, CDR2 SVGIG (reference sequence). CDR3 in DNA: TGTGCCTGGAGTCACAGGATGAACACTGAAGCTTTCTTT. It yields the protein CAWSHRMNTEAFF. The complete variable domain, with remaining parts taken from reference TRBV30 and TRBJ1-1, reads SQTIHQWPATLVQPVGSPLSLECTVEGTSNPNLYWYRQAAGRGLQLLFYSVGIGQISSEVPQNLSASRPQDRQFILSSKKLLLSDSGFYLCAWSHRMNTEAFFGQGTRLTVV.

The V call is TRBV18, the J call TRBJ1-3; D is perhaps TRBD1 (6 bases). The V gene's germline CDR1 is KGHSH and CDR2 LQKENI. Trimming removed 2 bases at V and 0 bases at J, with 8 bases between. The CDR3 is 15 residues long. The CDR3 region is CASSPRQDSGNTIYF. For the CDR3, the DNA is TGTGCCAGCTCACCAAGACAGGACTCTGGAAACACCATATATTTT.